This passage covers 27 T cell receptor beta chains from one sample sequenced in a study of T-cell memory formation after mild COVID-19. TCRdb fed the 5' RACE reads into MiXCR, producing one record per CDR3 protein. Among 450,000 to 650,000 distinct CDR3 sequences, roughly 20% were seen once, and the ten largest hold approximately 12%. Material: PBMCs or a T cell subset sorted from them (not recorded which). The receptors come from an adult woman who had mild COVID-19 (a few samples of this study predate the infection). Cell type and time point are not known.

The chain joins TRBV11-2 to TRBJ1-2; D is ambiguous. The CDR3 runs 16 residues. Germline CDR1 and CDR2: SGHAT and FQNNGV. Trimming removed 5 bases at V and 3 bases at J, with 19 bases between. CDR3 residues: CASSPTNRRIDYGYTF. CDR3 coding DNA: TGTGCCAGCAGCCCAACTAATAGGCGGATCGACTATGGCTACACCTTC.

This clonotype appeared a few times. This CDR3 is CASSHPLDRAYEQYF. In DNA, the CDR3 is TGTGCCAGCAGCCACCCTTTAGACAGGGCGTACGAGCAGTACTTC. This chain connects TRBV7-9 to TRBJ2-7; 7 bases match TRBD1. Germline V gives CDR1 SEHNR, CDR2 FQNEAQ (reference sequence). This CDR3 region has 15 residues. Trimming cost V 5 bases and J 4 bases; bases outside gene matches: 11.

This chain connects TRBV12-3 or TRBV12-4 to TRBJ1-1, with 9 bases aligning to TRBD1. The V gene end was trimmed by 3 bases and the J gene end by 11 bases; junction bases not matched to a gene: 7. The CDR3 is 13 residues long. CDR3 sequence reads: CASSFPQGARAFF. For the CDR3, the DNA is TGTGCCAGCAGTTTCCCACAGGGGGCGCGTGCTTTCTTT.

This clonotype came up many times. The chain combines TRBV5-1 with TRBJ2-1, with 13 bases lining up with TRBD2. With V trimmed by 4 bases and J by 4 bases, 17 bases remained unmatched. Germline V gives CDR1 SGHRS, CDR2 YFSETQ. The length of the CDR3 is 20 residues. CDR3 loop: CASSTELGFEGLAGYNEQFF. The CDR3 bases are TGCGCCAGCAGCACGGAGTTGGGATTCGAGGGACTAGCGGGGTACAATGAGCAGTTCTTC.

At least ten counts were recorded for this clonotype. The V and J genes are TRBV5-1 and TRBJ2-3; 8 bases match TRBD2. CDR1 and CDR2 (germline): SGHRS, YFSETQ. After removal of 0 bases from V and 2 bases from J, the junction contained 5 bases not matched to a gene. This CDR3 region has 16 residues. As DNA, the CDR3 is TGCGCCAGCAGCTTGGCCGGCGGGGGGACCACAGATACGCAGTATTTT. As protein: CASSLAGGGTTDTQYF.

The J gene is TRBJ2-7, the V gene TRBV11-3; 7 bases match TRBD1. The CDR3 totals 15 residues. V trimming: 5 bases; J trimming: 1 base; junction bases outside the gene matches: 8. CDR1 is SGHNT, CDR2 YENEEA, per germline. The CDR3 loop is CASSRPTGMSYEQYF. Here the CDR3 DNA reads TGTGCCAGCAGCCGCCCGACAGGGATGTCCTACGAGCAGTACTTC.

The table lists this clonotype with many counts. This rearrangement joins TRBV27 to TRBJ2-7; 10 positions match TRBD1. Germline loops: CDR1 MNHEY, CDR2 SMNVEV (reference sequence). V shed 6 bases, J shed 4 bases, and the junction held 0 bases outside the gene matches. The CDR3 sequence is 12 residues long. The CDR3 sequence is CASRGQGYEQYF. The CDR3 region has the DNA TGTGCCAGCAGGGGACAGGGGTACGAGCAGTACTTC.

CDR3 loop: CAAMGGYEEQYF. The CDR3 coding sequence is TGTGCCGCAATGGGCGGCTACGAGGAGCAGTACTTC. The chain links TRBV6-2 or TRBV6-3 to TRBJ2-7; D remains unclear. Germline lookup yields CDR1 MNHEY and CDR2 SVGEGT. Trimming removed 11 bases at V and 7 bases at J, with 18 bases between. The CDR3 extends over 12 amino acids.

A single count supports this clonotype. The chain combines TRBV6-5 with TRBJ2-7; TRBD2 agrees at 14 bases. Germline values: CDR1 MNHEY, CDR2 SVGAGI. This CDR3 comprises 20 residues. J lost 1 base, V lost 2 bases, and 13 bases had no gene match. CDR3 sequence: CASSYDIPGTSGSVSYEQYF. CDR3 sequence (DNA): TGTGCCAGCAGTTACGATATCCCCGGGACTAGCGGGAGTGTGTCCTACGAGCAGTACTTC.

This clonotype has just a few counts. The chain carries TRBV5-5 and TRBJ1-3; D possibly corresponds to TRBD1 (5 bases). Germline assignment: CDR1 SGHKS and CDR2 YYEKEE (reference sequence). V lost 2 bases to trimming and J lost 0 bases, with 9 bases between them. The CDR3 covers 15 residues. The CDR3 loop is CASSFDSYSGNTIYF. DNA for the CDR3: TGTGCCAGCAGCTTCGACAGTTACTCTGGAAACACCATATATTTT.

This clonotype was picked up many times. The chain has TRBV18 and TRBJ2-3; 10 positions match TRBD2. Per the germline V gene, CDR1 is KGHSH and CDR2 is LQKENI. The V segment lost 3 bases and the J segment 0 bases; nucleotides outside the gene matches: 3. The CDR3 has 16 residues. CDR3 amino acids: CASSPKAGGSTDTQYF. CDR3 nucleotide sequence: TGTGCCAGCTCACCGAAAGCGGGGGGGAGCACAGATACGCAGTATTTT.

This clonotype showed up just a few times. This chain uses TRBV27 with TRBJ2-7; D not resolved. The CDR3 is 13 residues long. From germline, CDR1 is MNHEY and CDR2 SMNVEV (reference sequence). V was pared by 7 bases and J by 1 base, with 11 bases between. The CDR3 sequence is CASINPHSYEQYF. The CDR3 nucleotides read TGTGCCAGCATCAATCCTCATTCCTACGAGCAGTACTTC.

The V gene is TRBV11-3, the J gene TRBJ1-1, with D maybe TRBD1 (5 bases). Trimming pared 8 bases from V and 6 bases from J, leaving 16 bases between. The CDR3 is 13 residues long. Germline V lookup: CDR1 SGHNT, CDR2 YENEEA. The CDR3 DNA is TGTGCCAGCTCACCCTCCAGAGGGGCTGAAGCTTTCTTT. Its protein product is CASSPSRGAEAFF.

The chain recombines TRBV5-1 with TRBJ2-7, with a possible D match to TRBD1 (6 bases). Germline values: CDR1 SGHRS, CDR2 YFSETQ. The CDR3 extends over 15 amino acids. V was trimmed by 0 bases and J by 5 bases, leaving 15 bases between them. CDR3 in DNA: TGCGCCAGCAGCTTGGAGGGGGTAGAGGGCCACGAGCAGTACTTC. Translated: CASSLEGVEGHEQYF.

CDR3 nucleotides: TGTGCCAGCAGCCCAGCACTCCTGGCCCAGAGCGAGCAGTACTTC. Its translation is CASSPALLAQSEQYF. This sequence joins TRBV11-3 and TRBJ2-7, with unresolved D. The CDR3 totals 15 residues. The germline gives CDR1 SGHNT, CDR2 YENEEA. The V gene lost 5 bases and the J gene lost 6 bases, with 20 bases spanning the gap.

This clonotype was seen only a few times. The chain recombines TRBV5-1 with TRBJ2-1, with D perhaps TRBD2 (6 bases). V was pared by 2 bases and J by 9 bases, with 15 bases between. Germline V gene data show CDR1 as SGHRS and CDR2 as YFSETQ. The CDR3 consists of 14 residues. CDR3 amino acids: CASSLGPGVSEQFF. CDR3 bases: TGCGCCAGCAGCTTAGGTCCGGGGGTGAGTGAGCAGTTCTTC.

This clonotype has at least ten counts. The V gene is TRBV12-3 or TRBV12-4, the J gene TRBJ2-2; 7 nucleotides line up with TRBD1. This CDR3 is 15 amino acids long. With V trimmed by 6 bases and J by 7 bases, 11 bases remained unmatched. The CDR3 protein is CASRKMTGRGGELFF. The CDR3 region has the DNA TGTGCCAGCAGAAAAATGACAGGGAGAGGCGGGGAGCTGTTTTTT.

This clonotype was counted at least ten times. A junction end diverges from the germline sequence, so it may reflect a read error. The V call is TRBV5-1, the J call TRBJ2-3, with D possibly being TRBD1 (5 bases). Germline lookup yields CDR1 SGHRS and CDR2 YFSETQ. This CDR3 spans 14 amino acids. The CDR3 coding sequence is TGTGCCAGCAGCCTAGGGGCTAGCACAGATACGCAGTATTTT. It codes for CASSLGASTDTQYF.

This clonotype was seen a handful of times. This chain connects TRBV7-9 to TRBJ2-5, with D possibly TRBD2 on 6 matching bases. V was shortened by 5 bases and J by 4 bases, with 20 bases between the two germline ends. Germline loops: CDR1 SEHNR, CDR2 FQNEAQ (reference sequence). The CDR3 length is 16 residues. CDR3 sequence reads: CASSEPRTTNAETQYF. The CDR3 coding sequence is TGTGCCAGCAGCGAGCCGAGGACTACCAACGCAGAGACCCAGTACTTC.

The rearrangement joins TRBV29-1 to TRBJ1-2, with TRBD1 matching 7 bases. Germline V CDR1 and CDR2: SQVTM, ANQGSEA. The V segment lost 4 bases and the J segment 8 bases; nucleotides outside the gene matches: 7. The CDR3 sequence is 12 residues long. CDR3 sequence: CSVVGQEGGYTF. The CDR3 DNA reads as TGCAGCGTTGTTGGACAGGAAGGCGGCTACACCTTC.

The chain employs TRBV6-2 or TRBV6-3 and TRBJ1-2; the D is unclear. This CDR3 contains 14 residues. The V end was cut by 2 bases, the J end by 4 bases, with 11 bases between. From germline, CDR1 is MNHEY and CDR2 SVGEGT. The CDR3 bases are TGTGCCAGCAGTTACACACAGAGCACCTATGGCTACACCTTC. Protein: CASSYTQSTYGYTF.

The CDR3 protein is CASSEWGETYTF. The CDR3 DNA reads as TGTGCCAGCAGTGAATGGGGGGAAACCTACACCTTC. This rearrangement joins TRBV25-1 to TRBJ1-2; D possibly corresponds to TRBD1 (5 bases). The CDR3 covers 12 residues. Germline assignment: CDR1 MGHDK and CDR2 SYGVNS. Trimming shortened V by 1 base and J by 10 bases, and 10 bases separated the two germline ends.

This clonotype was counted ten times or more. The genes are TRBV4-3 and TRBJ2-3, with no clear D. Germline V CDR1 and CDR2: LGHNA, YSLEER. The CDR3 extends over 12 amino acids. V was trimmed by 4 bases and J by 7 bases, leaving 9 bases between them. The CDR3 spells CASSPESHTQYF. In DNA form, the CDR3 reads TGCGCCAGCAGCCCCGAGAGTCATACGCAGTATTTT.

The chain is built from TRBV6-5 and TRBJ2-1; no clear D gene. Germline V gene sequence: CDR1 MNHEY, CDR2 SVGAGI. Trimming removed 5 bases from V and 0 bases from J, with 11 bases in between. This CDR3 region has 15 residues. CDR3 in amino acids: CASSDNYGSYNEQFF. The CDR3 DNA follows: TGTGCCAGCAGTGACAACTACGGCTCCTACAATGAGCAGTTCTTC.

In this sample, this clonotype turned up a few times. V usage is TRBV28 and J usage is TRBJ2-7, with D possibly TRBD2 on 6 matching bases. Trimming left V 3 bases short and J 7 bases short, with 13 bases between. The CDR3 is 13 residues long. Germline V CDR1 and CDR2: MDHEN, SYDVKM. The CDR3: CASSFELAREQYF. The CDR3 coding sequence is TGTGCCAGCAGTTTTGAACTAGCAAGGGAGCAGTACTTC.

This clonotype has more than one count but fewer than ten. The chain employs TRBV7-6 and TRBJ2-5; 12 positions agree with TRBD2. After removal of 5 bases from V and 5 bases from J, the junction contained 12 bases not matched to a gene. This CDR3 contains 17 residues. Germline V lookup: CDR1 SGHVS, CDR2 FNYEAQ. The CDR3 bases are TGTGCCAGCAGCCCAGAGGCTAGCGGGAGGGCCTGGGAGACCCAGTACTTC. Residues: CASSPEASGRAWETQYF. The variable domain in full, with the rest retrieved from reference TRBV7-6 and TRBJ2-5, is GAGVSQSPRYKVTKRGQDVALRCDPISGHVSLYWYRQALGQGPEFLTYFNYEAQQDKSGLPNDRFSAERPEGSISTLTIQRTEQRDSAMYRCASSPEASGRAWETQYFGPGTRLLVL.

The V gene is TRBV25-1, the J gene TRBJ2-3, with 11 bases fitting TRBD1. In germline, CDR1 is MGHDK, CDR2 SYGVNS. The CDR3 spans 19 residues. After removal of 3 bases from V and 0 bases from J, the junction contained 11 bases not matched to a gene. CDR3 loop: CASSEDRGPDRKSTDTQYF. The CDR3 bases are TGTGCCAGCAGTGAGGACAGGGGGCCCGACCGAAAAAGCACAGATACGCAGTATTTT. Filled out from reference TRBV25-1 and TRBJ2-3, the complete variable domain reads EADIYQTPRYLVIGTGKKITLECSQTMGHDKMYWYQQDPGMELHLIHYSYGVNSTEKGDLSSESTVSRIRTEHFPLTLESARPSHTSQYLCASSEDRGPDRKSTDTQYFGPGTRLTVL.